The T cell receptor beta chain under discussion was sequenced for a study of pediatric ulcerative colitis. Overall study findings and caveats: Acute severe colitis showed lower rectal diversity from clonal expansions. A couple of rectal clonotypes were found only in ulcerative colitis patients, all of them.

Controls had colonoscopy for suspected IBD, with normal endoscopy and no IBD the following year. The V end lost 0 bases, the J end lost 0 bases, and 9 bases lay between the germline ends. The CDR3 has 15 amino acids. Germline V gene data show CDR1 as SGHTA and CDR2 as FQGNSA. Sequencing was at survey level. TCRdb keeps only in-frame clones here, not all; method: immunoSEQ multiplex PCR. This table holds thousands of clones, roughly nine tenths found once. This clone has a single count. What it recognizes is unknown. This is likely a read error, given that the CDR3 carries no conserved phenylalanine or tryptophan at its end.

The rearrangement joins TRBV7-2 to TRBJ2-7; D remains unclear. Sequenced material: blood. The source of this sequence is a girl aged 5 to 17 who was a control in a study of pediatric ulcerative colitis. The CDR3 nucleotides read TGTGCCAGCAGCTTAGCCGCCCAGGTCTCCTACGAGCAGTACATC. This translates into CASSLAAQVSYEQYI.